This TCR beta chain appears in the sequencing data of a study of blood T cell repertoires in COVID-19 (dated by TCRdb to the early 2020s). Background for the entire study: Collaborator samples came from the United States, Italy and Spain and covered acute and convalescent phases of COVID-19. The material from the prospective study consisted of cDNA or gDNA derived from T cells, B-cell-depleted T cells, or PBMCs. Subjects who had been exposed to COVID-19, were actively infected with it, or had recovered from it provided the deeply sampled blood TCRbeta repertoires that made up the dataset. A freely available public database, intended as a resource for researchers studying the immune response to SARS-CoV-2, is where the repertoires were released. The samples were drawn from the first 160 participants of the ongoing ImmuneRACE study and from 1,254 subjects provided by 6 global collaborators. Sample metadata almost always included a de-identified subject ID, COVID-19 status, age in years and sex. HLA class I and class II types, where available, came from metadata supplied by the sample provider rather than from assay-based typing. Results the study describes overall, beyond this receptor: How much clinical and demographic metadata was included differed by source and by participant, and the metadata was provided uncurated.

On this clone: No antigen is known for it. No qualities accompany the bases; no much larger clone lies one base away.

TCRbeta CDR3 regions were amplified from genomic DNA by means of the immunoSEQ Assay, a bias-controlled multiplex PCR. Per the source publication's procedure: The number of nucleated cells in each sample was estimated from the amplification of reference gene primers within the assay. Sequence reads were collapsed and filtered to measure the absolute abundance of every unique TCRbeta CDR3 rearrangement. Productive Simpson clonality was computed per sample as the square root of Simpson's diversity index over productive rearrangements. What TCRdb holds here is the immuneACCESS table cut down to in-frame rearrangements. Part of the clones is not present; checked against another copy, under half of the missing clones reflect an unresolved V gene, and the others are unexplained. That table gives V, J and clone size, and the DNA gave D and trimming. Present in this sample are some 120,000 clones, about 81% of which were seen just once. The ten biggest clones cover 17% of the sample.

At one collaborating source in Seattle, patients were enrolled during active infection and were followed longitudinally through the course of disease. Collaborating institutions collected whole blood in K2EDTA tubes following their own protocols. For TCRbeta analysis, collaborators shipped samples as frozen whole blood, isolated PBMCs, or DNA extracted from either of those sample types. From the germline V gene (reference sequence), CDR1 is LNHDA and CDR2 is SQIVND. V lost 7 bases and J lost 5 bases; the stretch between them is 9 bases long. Inclusive of the bounding cysteine and phenylalanine, the CDR3 is 13 residues long. The entry retains the CDR3 DNA only, 39 bases that are in frame from base 1.

The chain uses TRBV19 and TRBJ1-6; no D gene call is confident. This sequence originates from a man aged 30-40 years with COVID-19, enrolled during active disease. The specimen was peripheral blood. The CDR3 region reads CASTTADNSPLHF. The nucleotide sequence reads as follows: TGTGCCAGTACCACCGCGGATAATTCACCCCTCCACTTT.